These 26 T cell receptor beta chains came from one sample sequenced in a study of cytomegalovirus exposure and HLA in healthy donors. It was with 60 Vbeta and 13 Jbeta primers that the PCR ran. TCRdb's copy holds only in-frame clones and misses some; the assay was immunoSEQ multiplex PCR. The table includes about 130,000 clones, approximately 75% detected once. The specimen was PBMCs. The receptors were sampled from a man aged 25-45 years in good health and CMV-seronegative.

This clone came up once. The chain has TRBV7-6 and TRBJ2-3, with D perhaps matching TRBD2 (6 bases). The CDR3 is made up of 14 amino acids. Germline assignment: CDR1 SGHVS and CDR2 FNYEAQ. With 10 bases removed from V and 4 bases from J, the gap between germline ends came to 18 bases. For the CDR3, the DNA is TGTGCCACTTCGAGGGACGGGGGTCCAGATACGCAGTATTTT. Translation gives CATSRDGGPDTQYF. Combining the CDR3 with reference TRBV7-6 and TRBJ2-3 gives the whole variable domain GAGVSQSPRYKVTKRGQDVALRCDPISGHVSLYWYRQALGQGPEFLTYFNYEAQQDKSGLPNDRFSAERPEGSISTLTIQRTEQRDSAMYRCATSRDGGPDTQYFGPGTRLTVL.

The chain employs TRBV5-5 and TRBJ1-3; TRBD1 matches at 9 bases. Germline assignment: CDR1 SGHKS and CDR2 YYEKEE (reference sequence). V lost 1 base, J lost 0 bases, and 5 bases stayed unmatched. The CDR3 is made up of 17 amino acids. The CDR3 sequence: CASSLRDRDNSGNTIYF. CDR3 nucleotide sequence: TGTGCCAGCAGCTTGCGGGACAGGGACAACTCTGGAAACACCATATATTTT.

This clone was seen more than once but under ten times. In DNA, the CDR3 is TGTGCCAGCAGTACCACGCGCGAGCAGTACTTC. The encoded protein is CASSTTREQYF. The chain uses TRBV28 and TRBJ2-7; D call uncertain. The ends were cut back, 5 bases at V and 6 bases at J, with 8 bases in the middle. Looked up from germline, CDR1 is MDHEN and CDR2 is SYDVKM. This CDR3 region has 11 residues.

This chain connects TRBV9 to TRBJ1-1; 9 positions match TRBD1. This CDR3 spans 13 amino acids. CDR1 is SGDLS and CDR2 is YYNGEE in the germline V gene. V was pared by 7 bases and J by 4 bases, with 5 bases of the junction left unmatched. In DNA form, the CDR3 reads TGTGCCAGCGGGACAGGGTTGAGCACTGAAGCTTTCTTT. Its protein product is CASGTGLSTEAFF.

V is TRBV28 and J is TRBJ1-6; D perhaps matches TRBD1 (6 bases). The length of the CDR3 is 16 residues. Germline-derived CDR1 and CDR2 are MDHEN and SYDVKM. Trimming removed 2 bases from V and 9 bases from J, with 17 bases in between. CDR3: CASSLGWQGTRSPLHF. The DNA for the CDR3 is TGTGCCAGCAGTTTAGGATGGCAGGGGACGCGTTCACCCCTCCACTTT.

This chain's CDR3 is CASSLTLARVYSNQPQHF. For the CDR3, the DNA is TGTGCCAGCAGTTTAACCCTCGCCAGGGTTTATAGCAATCAGCCCCAGCATTTT. The chain has TRBV28 and TRBJ1-5; possibly TRBD1 for D (5 bases). The CDR3 is made up of 18 amino acids. CDR1 and CDR2 from the germline V gene are MDHEN and SYDVKM. V lost 2 bases and J lost 0, with 17 bases in between.

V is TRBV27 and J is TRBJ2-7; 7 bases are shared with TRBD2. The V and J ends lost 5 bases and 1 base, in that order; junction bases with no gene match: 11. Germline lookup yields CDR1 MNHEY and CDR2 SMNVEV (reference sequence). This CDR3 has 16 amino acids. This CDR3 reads CASSPHSLGGSYEQYF. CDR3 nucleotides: TGTGCCAGCAGTCCACATTCTTTGGGGGGGTCCTACGAGCAGTACTTC.

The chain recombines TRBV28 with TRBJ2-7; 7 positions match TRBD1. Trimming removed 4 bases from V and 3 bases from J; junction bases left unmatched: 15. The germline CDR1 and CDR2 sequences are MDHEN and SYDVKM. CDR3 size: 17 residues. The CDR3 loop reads CASSYPSRQGENYEQYF. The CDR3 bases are TGTGCCAGCAGTTACCCGAGCCGTCAGGGGGAGAACTACGAGCAGTACTTC.

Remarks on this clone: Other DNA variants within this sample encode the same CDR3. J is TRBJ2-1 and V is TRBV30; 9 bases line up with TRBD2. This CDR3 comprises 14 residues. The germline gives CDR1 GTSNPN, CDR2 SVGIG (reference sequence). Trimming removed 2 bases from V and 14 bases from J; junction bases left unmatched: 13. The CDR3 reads CAWSRGLAGGPKFF. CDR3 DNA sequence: TGTGCCTGGAGTAGAGGACTGGCGGGGGGGCCGAAGTTCTTC.

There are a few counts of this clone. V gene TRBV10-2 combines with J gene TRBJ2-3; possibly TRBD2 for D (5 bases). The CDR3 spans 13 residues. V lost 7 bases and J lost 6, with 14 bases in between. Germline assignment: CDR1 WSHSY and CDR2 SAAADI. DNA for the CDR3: TGCGCCAGCAACGGAGGCCGGGTGGATACGCAGTATTTT. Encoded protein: CASNGGRVDTQYF.

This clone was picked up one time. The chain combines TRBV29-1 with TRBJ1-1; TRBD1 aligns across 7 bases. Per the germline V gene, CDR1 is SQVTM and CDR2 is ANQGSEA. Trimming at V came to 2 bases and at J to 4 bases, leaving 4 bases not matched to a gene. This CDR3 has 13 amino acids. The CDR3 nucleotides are TGCAGCGTTGAATACGCAGGGGGCACTGAAGCTTTCTTT. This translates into CSVEYAGGTEAFF. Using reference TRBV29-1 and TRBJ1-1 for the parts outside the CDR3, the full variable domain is SAVISQKPSRDICQRGTSLTIQCQVDSQVTMMFWYRQQPGQSLTLIATANQGSEATYESGFVIDKFPISRPNLTFSTLTVSNMSPEDSSIYLCSVEYAGGTEAFFGQGTRLTVV.

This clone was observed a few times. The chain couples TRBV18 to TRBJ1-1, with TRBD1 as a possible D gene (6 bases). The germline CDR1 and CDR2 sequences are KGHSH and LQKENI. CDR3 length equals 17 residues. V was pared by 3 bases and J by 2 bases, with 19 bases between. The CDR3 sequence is CASSPTLSDRPNTEAFF. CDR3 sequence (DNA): TGTGCCAGCTCACCCACGCTCTCGGACAGACCAAACACTGAAGCTTTCTTT. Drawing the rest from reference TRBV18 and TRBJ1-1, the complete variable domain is NAGVMQNPRHLVRRRGQEARLRCSPMKGHSHVYWYRQLPEEGLKFMVYLQKENIIDESGMPKERFSAEFPKEGPSILRIQQVVRGDSAAYFCASSPTLSDRPNTEAFFGQGTRLTVV.

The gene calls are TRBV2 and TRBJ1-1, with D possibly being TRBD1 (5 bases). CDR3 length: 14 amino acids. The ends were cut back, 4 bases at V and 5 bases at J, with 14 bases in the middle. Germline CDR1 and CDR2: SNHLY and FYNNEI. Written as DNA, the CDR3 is TGTGCCAGCAGTGTCGGGGCGGGGTGGACTGAAGCTTTCTTT. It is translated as CASSVGAGWTEAFF.

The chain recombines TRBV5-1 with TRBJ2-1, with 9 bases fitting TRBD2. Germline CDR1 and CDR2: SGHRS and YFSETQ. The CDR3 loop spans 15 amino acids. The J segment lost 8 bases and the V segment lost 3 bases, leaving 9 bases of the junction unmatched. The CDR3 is CASSWREGYRDEQFF. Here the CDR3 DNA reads TGCGCCAGCAGCTGGCGGGAGGGGTATAGGGATGAGCAGTTCTTC.

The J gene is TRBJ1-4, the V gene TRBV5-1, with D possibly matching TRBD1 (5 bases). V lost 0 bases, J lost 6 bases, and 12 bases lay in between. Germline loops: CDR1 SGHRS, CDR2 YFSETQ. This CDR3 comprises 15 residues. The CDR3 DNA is TGCGCCAGCAGCTTGGAGGGGTTGGCGTATGAAAAACTGTTTTTT. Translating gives CASSLEGLAYEKLFF.

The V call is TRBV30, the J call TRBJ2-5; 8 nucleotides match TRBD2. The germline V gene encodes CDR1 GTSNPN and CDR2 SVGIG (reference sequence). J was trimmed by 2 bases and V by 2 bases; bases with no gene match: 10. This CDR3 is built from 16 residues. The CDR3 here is CAWSSGERGIQETQYF. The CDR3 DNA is TGTGCCTGGAGTTCCGGAGAGCGGGGGATTCAAGAGACCCAGTACTTC.

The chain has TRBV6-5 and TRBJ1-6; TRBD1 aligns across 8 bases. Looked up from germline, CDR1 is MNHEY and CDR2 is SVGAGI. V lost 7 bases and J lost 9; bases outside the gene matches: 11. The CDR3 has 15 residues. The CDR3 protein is CASTLTGTGGSPLHF. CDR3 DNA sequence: TGTGCCAGCACCTTAACCGGGACAGGCGGTTCACCCCTCCACTTT.

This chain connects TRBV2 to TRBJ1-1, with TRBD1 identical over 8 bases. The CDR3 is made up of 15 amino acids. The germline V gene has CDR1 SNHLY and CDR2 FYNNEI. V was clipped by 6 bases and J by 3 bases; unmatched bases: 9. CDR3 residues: CASRADRGGYTEAFF. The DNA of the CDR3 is TGTGCCAGCAGAGCTGACAGGGGAGGGTACACTGAAGCTTTCTTT.

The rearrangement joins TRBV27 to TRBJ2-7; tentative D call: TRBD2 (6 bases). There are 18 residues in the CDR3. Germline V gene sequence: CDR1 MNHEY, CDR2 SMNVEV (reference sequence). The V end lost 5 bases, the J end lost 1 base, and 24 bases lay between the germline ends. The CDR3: CASSAGLAGSLRSYEQYF. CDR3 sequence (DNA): TGTGCCAGCAGTGCAGGGTTGGCGGGGAGTCTGAGATCCTACGAGCAGTACTTC.

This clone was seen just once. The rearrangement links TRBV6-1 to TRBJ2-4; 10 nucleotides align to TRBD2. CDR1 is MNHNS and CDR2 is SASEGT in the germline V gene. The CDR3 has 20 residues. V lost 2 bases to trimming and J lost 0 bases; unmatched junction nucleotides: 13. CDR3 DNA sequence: TGTGCCAGCAGTGAACAGGCCGGGACTAGCGCCCACCTAGCCAAAAACATTCAGTACTTC. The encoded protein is CASSEQAGTSAHLAKNIQYF.

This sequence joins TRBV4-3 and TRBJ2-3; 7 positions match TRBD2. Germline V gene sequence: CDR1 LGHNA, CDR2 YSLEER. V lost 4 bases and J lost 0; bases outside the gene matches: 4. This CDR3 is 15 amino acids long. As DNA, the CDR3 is TGCGCCAGCAGCCCTGAAGCGGGGAGCACAGATACGCAGTATTTT. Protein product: CASSPEAGSTDTQYF.

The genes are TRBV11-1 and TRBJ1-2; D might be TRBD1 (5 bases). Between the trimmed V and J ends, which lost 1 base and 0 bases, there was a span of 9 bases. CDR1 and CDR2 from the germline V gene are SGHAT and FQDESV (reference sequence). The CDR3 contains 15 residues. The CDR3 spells CASSLGGASNYGYTF. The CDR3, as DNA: TGTGCCAGCAGCTTAGGTGGGGCTTCTAACTATGGCTACACCTTC.

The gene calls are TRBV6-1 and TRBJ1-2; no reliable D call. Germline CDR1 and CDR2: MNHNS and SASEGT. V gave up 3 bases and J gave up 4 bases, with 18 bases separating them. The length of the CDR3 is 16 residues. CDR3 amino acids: CASSDLGRAGLYGYTF. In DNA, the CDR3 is TGTGCCAGCAGTGATTTAGGCCGGGCCGGACTCTATGGCTACACCTTC.

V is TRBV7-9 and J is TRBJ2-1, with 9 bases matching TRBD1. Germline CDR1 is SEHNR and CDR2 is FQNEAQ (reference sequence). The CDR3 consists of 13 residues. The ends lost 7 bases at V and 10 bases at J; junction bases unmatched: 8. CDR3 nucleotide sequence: TGTGCCAGCATCCAACAGGGGGCAGGGGAGCAGTTCTTC. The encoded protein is CASIQQGAGEQFF.

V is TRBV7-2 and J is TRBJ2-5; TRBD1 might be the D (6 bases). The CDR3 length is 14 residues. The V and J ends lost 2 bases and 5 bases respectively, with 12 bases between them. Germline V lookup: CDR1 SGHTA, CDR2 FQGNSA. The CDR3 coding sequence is TGTGCCAGCAGCTTATACAGGGCGGACGAGACCCAGTACTTC. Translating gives CASSLYRADETQYF.

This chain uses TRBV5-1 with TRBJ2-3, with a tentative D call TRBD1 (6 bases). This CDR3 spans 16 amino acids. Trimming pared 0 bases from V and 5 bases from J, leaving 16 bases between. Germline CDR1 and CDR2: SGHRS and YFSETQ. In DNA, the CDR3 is TGCGCCAGCAGCTTGGACCAATGGACGGGACAAGATACGCAGTATTTT. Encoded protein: CASSLDQWTGQDTQYF.